This T cell receptor beta chain emerged from a study of OX40 agonist ivuxolimab in advanced cancers. Study-level findings and limits: At doses 0.1 to 3.0 mg/kg, CD4+ and CD8+ clones expanded. Certain nonresponders additionally had low normalized T-cell clonal expansion. In CD8+ T cells, expanded clones were on average more numerous than in CD4+. The 0.1-3.0 mg/kg partial responders had among the lowest clonal expansion.

A remark on this clone: Antigen: not known.

V was pared by 0 bases and J by 6 bases, with 9 bases between. The V gene's germline CDR1 is SGHNT and CDR2 YENEEA. The CDR3 is 13 amino acids. Some clones are missing from TCRdb's copy, which holds only in-frame ones; the method was immunoSEQ multiplex PCR. The top ten clones hold approximately 0.7% of a sample with approximately 58,000 clones, over 75% of them seen once. This sequence joins TRBV11-3 and TRBJ2-7, with TRBD1 as a possible D gene (6 bases). The sequencing used CD4+ or CD8+ T cells sorted from blood, collected in a trial of the OX40 agonist ivuxolimab. This receptor was taken from an adult with an advanced solid tumor such as melanoma, head and neck, liver or kidney cancer. The CDR3 is CASSLEQGSEQYF. Written as DNA, the CDR3 is TGTGCCAGCAGCTTAGAACAGGGTAGCGAGCAGTACTTC.